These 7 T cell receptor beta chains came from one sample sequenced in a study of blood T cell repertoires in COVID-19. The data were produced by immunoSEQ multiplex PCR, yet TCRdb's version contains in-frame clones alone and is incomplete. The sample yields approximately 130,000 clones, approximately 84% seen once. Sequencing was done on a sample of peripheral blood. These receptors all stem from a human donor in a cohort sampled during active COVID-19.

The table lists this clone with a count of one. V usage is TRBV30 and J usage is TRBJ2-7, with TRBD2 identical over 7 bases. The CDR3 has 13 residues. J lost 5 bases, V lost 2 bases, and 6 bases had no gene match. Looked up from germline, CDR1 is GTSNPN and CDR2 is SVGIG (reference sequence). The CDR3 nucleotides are TGTGCCTGGAGTCCCCTCAGCGGGAACGAGCAGTACTTC. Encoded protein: CAWSPLSGNEQYF.

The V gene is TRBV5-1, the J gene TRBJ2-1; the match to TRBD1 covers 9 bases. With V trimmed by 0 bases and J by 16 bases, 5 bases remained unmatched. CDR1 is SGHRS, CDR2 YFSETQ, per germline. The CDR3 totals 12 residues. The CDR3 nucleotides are TGCGCCAGCAGCTTGGCCGGGACAGGGCTATTCTTC. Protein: CASSLAGTGLFF. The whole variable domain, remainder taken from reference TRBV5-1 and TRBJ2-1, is KAGVTQTPRYLIKTRGQQVTLSCSPISGHRSVSWYQQTPGQGLQFLFEYFSETQRNKGNFPGRFSGRQFSNSRSEMNVSTLELGDSALYLCASSLAGTGLFFGPGTRLTVL.

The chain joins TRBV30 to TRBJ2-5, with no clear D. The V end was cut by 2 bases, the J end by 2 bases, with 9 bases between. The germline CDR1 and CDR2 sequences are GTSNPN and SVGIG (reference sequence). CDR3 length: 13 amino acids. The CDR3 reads CAWSPTRQETQYF. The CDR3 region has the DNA TGTGCCTGGAGTCCGACTCGGCAAGAGACCCAGTACTTC.

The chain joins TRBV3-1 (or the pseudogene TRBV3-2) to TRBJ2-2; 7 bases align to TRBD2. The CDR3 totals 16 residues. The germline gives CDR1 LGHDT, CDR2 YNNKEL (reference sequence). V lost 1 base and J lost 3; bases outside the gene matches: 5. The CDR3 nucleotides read TGTGCCAGCAGCCAAGGCGGACTAGATGACACCGGGGAGCTGTTTTTT. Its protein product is CASSQGGLDDTGELFF.

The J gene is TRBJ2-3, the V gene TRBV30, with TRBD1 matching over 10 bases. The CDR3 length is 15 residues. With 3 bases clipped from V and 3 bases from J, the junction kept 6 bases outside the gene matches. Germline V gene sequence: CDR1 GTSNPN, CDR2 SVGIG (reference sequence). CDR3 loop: CAWRGGDRGTDTQYF. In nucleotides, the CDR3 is TGTGCCTGGAGAGGGGGGGACAGGGGAACAGATACGCAGTATTTT.

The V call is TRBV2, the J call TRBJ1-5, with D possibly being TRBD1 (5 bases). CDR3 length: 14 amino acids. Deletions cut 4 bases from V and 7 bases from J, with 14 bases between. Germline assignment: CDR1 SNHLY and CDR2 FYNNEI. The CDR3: CASSVEGAHQPQHF. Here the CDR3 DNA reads TGTGCCAGCAGTGTAGAAGGGGCCCACCAGCCCCAGCATTTT.

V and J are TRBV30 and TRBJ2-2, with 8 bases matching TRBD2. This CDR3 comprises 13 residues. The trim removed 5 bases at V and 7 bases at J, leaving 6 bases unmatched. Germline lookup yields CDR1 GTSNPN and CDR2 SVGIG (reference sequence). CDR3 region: CAWGREGGGELFF. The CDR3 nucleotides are TGTGCCTGGGGTCGGGAGGGCGGCGGGGAGCTGTTTTTT.